What follows are 22 T cell receptor beta chains derived from one specimen sequenced in a study of blood T cell repertoires in COVID-19. Here immunoSEQ multiplex PCR was the method, and the copy in TCRdb shows in-frame clones only, minus some. The table has tens of thousands of clones, roughly 84% seen once. The sequencing input was peripheral blood. All receptors come from a human donor in a cohort sampled during active COVID-19.

This chain uses TRBV4-1 with TRBJ2-3; D call uncertain. The CDR3 runs 15 residues. The ends were cut back, 6 bases at V and 0 bases at J, with 13 bases in the middle. Germline V lookup: CDR1 MGHRA, CDR2 YSYEKL. For the CDR3, the DNA is TGCGCCAGCAGTCCCCCTTTCACTAGCACAGATACGCAGTATTTT. As protein: CASSPPFTSTDTQYF.

The chain recombines TRBV7-9 with TRBJ2-2; 8 nucleotides line up with TRBD2. In germline, CDR1 is SEHNR, CDR2 FQNEAQ (reference sequence). Trimming removed 5 bases from V and 2 bases from J; junction bases left unmatched: 10. This CDR3 has 17 residues. The CDR3 coding sequence is TGTGCCAGCAGCCCCCGGGCGGCGGGAGGTAACACCGGGGAGCTGTTTTTT. It translates to CASSPRAAGGNTGELFF.

Only a few counts were recorded for this clone. This rearrangement joins TRBV5-1 to TRBJ1-2; 9 positions agree with TRBD1. The CDR3 covers 15 residues. V lost 3 bases and J lost 4; bases outside the gene matches: 7. Germline-derived CDR1 and CDR2 are SGHRS and YFSETQ. CDR3 protein: CASSSALTGGYGYTF. CDR3 sequence (DNA): TGCGCCAGCAGCTCCGCACTGACAGGGGGCTATGGCTACACCTTC.

This rearrangement joins TRBV12-3 or TRBV12-4 to TRBJ1-2; tentatively, D is TRBD1 (5 bases). The CDR3 sequence is 13 residues long. V lost 3 bases and J lost 8, with 13 bases in between. CDR3 in DNA: TGTGCCAGCAGTTTGGGGGGACGGCGCGGCTACACCTTC. It yields the protein CASSLGGRRGYTF.

V usage is TRBV7-8 and J usage is TRBJ1-6, with 7 bases lining up with TRBD1. The V and J ends lost 3 bases and 0 bases, in that order; junction bases with no gene match: 5. Germline V CDR1 and CDR2: SGHVS, FQNEAQ. The CDR3 length is 17 residues. In DNA, the CDR3 is TGTGCCAGCAGCTTGCGGACAGGCAGCTCCTATAATTCACCCCTCCACTTT. It encodes CASSLRTGSSYNSPLHF.

The J gene is TRBJ2-7, the V gene TRBV5-1; 12 bases map to TRBD2. CDR3 length: 13 amino acids. The J segment lost 7 bases and the V segment lost 6 bases, leaving 5 bases of the junction unmatched. Germline V gene data show CDR1 as SGHRS and CDR2 as YFSETQ. CDR3 protein: CASKGLAGREQYF. For the CDR3, the DNA is TGCGCCAGCAAGGGACTAGCGGGTCGGGAGCAGTACTTC.

The V call is TRBV6-6, the J call TRBJ2-3; TRBD2 matches 7 bases. Per germline, CDR1 MNHNY and CDR2 SVGAGI (reference sequence). CDR3 length equals 14 residues. With V trimmed by 6 bases and J by 0 bases, 3 bases remained unmatched. For the CDR3, the DNA is TGTGCCAGCAGCCGGGACTATAGCACAGATACGCAGTATTTT. This codes for CASSRDYSTDTQYF.

The chain joins TRBV15 to TRBJ1-2; no firm D call. This CDR3 is built from 13 residues. V lost 0 bases and J 8 bases, leaving 10 bases between the germline ends. The germline gives CDR1 LNHNV, CDR2 YYDKDF (reference sequence). The CDR3 DNA sequence: TGTGCCACCAGCAGAGATCGAGGACTAGGCTACACCTTC. The encoded protein is CATSRDRGLGYTF. The variable domain in full, with the rest retrieved from reference TRBV15 and TRBJ1-2, is DAMVIQNPRYQVTQFGKPVTLSCSQTLNHNVMYWYQQKSSQAPKLLFHYYDKDFNNEADTPDNFQSRRPNTSFCFLDIRSPGLGDTAMYLCATSRDRGLGYTFGSGTRLTVV.

The rearrangement links TRBV11-2 to TRBJ2-7; D call uncertain. V lost 1 base and J 3 bases, leaving 10 bases between the germline ends. Germline loops: CDR1 SGHAT, CDR2 FQNNGV. The CDR3 covers 14 residues. The CDR3 DNA reads TGTGCCAGCAGCTTAGTTGGCGGTAACTACGAGCAGTACTTC. Its protein is CASSLVGGNYEQYF.

V is TRBV19 and J is TRBJ2-7; 10 nucleotides align to TRBD2. The V and J ends lost 3 bases and 3 bases, in that order; junction bases with no gene match: 5. This CDR3 is 15 amino acids long. Germline values: CDR1 LNHDA, CDR2 SQIVND (reference sequence). The DNA of the CDR3 is TGTGCCAGTAGTATTTCCACTAGCGGGGTCTACGAGCAGTACTTC. Protein product: CASSISTSGVYEQYF.

The chain combines TRBV6-2 or TRBV6-3 with TRBJ1-4; TRBD1 is a possible D gene (6 bases). CDR1 is MNHEY, CDR2 SVGEGT, per germline. This CDR3 has 15 amino acids. V lost 0 bases, J lost 10 bases, and 15 bases lay in between. This CDR3 reads CASSYSGQSFGKLFF. CDR3 coding DNA: TGTGCCAGCAGTTACTCAGGACAGTCGTTTGGAAAACTGTTTTTT.

This clone has just one count. This rearrangement joins TRBV11-2 to TRBJ2-2; 7 nucleotides line up with TRBD1. Germline CDR1 and CDR2: SGHAT and FQNNGV. The CDR3 consists of 16 residues. The J segment lost 3 bases and the V segment lost 5 bases, leaving 9 bases of the junction unmatched. In DNA, the CDR3 is TGTGCCAGCAGCCAGGCGACAGGGTCGTACACCGGGGAGCTGTTTTTT. Its translation is CASSQATGSYTGELFF.

This rearrangement joins TRBV2 to TRBJ1-5, with D perhaps matching TRBD1 (5 bases). Trimming took off 11 bases at V and 0 bases at J, with 17 bases between the two ends. The CDR3 is 15 residues long. CDR1 SNHLY and CDR2 FYNNEI come from the germline V gene. The CDR3 loop is CASRGRLNSNQPQHF. CDR3 coding DNA: TGTGCCTCAAGGGGCAGACTTAATAGCAATCAGCCCCAGCATTTT.

The chain employs TRBV13 and TRBJ2-1; 10 bases are shared with TRBD2. V was pared by 3 bases and J by 8 bases, with 13 bases of the junction left unmatched. CDR3 size: 17 residues. Germline V gene sequence: CDR1 PRHDT, CDR2 FYEKMQ (reference sequence). The CDR3: CASSFATKGLAADEQFF. The CDR3 DNA reads TGTGCCAGCAGCTTCGCAACCAAAGGACTAGCGGCGGATGAGCAGTTCTTC.

V and J are TRBV19 and TRBJ1-4; D possibly corresponds to TRBD1 (5 bases). CDR1 and CDR2 from the germline V gene are LNHDA and SQIVND (reference sequence). The length of the CDR3 is 15 residues. The V and J ends lost 3 bases and 4 bases respectively, with 12 bases between them. The CDR3 region is CASSMGGRLNEKLFF. The CDR3 DNA reads TGTGCCAGTAGTATGGGGGGACGGCTTAATGAAAAACTGTTTTTT.

With regard to this clone: The same CDR3 is also encoded by other DNA sequences in this sample. The gene calls are TRBV27 and TRBJ1-4; 10 bases are shared with TRBD1. The CDR3 spans 14 residues. V was pared by 6 bases and J by 6 bases, with 4 bases of the junction left unmatched. CDR1 is MNHEY, CDR2 SMNVEV, per germline (reference sequence). CDR3 protein: CASSLGTGDEKLFF. The CDR3 DNA is TGTGCCAGCAGCCTCGGGACAGGGGATGAAAAACTGTTTTTT.

The CDR3 DNA follows: TGTGCCTGGAGGCGGGGGGTCTCCTACGAGCAGTACTTC. Its translation is CAWRRGVSYEQYF. The V and J genes are TRBV30 and TRBJ2-7; 8 bases fit TRBD2. With V trimmed by 3 bases and J by 0 bases, 1 base remained unmatched. The CDR3 totals 13 residues. The germline V gene has CDR1 GTSNPN and CDR2 SVGIG (reference sequence).

This rearrangement joins TRBV5-1 to TRBJ1-3, with D maybe TRBD1 (5 bases). V lost 0 bases, J lost 5 bases, and 6 bases lay in between. Germline-derived CDR1 and CDR2 are SGHRS and YFSETQ. CDR3 length: 13 residues. The CDR3 sequence is CASSLAGRNTIYF. DNA for the CDR3: TGCGCCAGCAGCTTGGCAGGGAGAAACACCATATATTTT.

The rearrangement uses TRBV19 and TRBJ1-2; 7 bases agree with TRBD1. The CDR3 spans 15 residues. Losses at the gene ends were 3 bases for V and 5 bases for J; bases not matched to a gene: 9. CDR1 is LNHDA and CDR2 is SQIVND in the germline V gene (reference sequence). The CDR3 coding sequence is TGTGCCAGTAGTATTTGGGGGGACAGCCAGTATGGCTACACCTTC. Translating it yields CASSIWGDSQYGYTF.

This clone was detected only once. This chain uses TRBV28 with TRBJ1-3; D is possibly TRBD1 (6 bases). The CDR3 has 16 residues. With 4 bases removed from V and 7 bases from J, the gap between germline ends came to 20 bases. Germline loops: CDR1 MDHEN, CDR2 SYDVKM. The CDR3 sequence: CASSYSTFRGTNTIYF. The CDR3 DNA reads TGTGCCAGCAGTTACAGTACCTTCAGGGGTACGAACACCATATATTTT.

The J gene is TRBJ1-2, the V gene TRBV5-6; D possibly corresponds to TRBD1 (5 bases). The length of the CDR3 is 13 residues. V was clipped by 0 bases and J by 3 bases, with 6 bases between them. The germline CDR1 and CDR2 sequences are SGHDT and YYEEEE. CDR3 coding DNA: TGTGCCAGCAGCTTGGGGGGCTACTATGGCTACACCTTC. Translation: CASSLGGYYGYTF.

The chain has TRBV28 and TRBJ1-6, with D possibly TRBD1 on 5 matching bases. CDR3 length: 14 amino acids. Trimming stripped 2 bases from V and 5 bases from J, with 7 bases between. Germline-derived CDR1 and CDR2 are MDHEN and SYDVKM. The CDR3 DNA reads TGTGCCAGCAGTTTAGGGGGGAATAATTCACCCCTCCACTTT. The encoded protein is CASSLGGNNSPLHF.